This is a list of T cell receptor beta chains from one sample in a study of shared clonotypes between healthy human individuals. Libraries were prepared by immunoSEQ multiplex PCR; TCRdb keeps only in-frame clonotypes and omits some of them. The table has approximately 2,000,000 clones, approximately 92% seen once. Sequencing was performed on naive CD8+ T cells from PBMCs. The receptors derive from a young man in good health. Some clones in this sample may be carry-over from other donors' samples. Both conserved end residues are part of each CDR3. Fields, in order: D gene, clone size, J gene, V gene, CDR3 DNA, CDR3 protein. D genes are given only for firm matches. Size is stated for part of the rows, as once, few or many counts, or as a class when the clone is expanded.

>NA|NA|TRBJ2-7|TRBV27
TGTGCCAGCAGTTTTGGACAGACTTACGAGCAGTACTTC
CASSFGQTYEQYF
>TRBD1|NA|TRBJ2-3|TRBV28
TGTGCCAGCAGTACCCGACAGGGGGAGGCAGATACGCAGTATTTT
CASSTRQGEADTQYF
>NA|NA|TRBJ1-1|TRBV9
TGTGCCAGCAGCCCCACAGGGAATATGAACACTGAAGCTTTCTTT
CASSPTGNMNTEAFF
>NA|NA|TRBJ1-5|TRBV10-1
TGCGCCAGCAGTCCCCCGCCTAATCAGCCCCAGCATTTT
CASSPPPNQPQHF
>TRBD1|NA|TRBJ2-5|TRBV27
TGTGCCAGCAGTTTACTAGGTCACAGGGGGCCGGGAGAGACCCAGTACTTC
CASSLLGHRGPGETQYF
>NA|NA|TRBJ2-7|TRBV4-1
TGCGCCAGCAGCCAAGTCGGGGGGACAGCCTACGAGCAGTACTTC
CASSQVGGTAYEQYF
>NA|NA|TRBJ1-4|TRBV2
TGTGCCAGCATGCGGAAGGGGGCAACTAATGAAAAACTGTTTTTT
CASMRKGATNEKLFF
>TRBD1|NA|TRBJ1-1|TRBV9
TGTGCCAGCAGCCCCCAGGGGGTCAGGCGTGAAGCTTTCTTT
CASSPQGVRREAFF
>NA|NA|TRBJ2-3|TRBV28
TGTGCCAGCAGTCCCGGGACTGAATCTAGCACAGATACGCAGTATTTT
CASSPGTESSTDTQYF
>NA|NA|TRBJ2-1|TRBV7-2
TGTGCCAGCAGCTTATGGGGGACAAGACGTCTCAATGAGCAGTTCTTC
CASSLWGTRRLNEQFF
>NA|NA|TRBJ2-7|TRBV27
TGTGCCAGCAGTTTAAGGCAGGGATGGACCTACGAGCAGTACTTC
CASSLRQGWTYEQYF
>NA|NA|TRBJ2-1|TRBV10-3
TGTGCCATCAGTGGGGGTGGCGGTGAGCAGTTCTTC
CAISGGGGEQFF
>TRBD1|NA|TRBJ1-2|TRBV28
TGTGCCAGCAACGCTCTGGGACAGGGGATTCATGGCTACACCTTC
CASNALGQGIHGYTF
>TRBD1|NA|TRBJ1-1|TRBV7-8
TGTGCCAGCAGCCGAGGGGGCCGGATTGGCACTGAAGCTTTCTTT
CASSRGGRIGTEAFF
>NA|NA|TRBJ2-7|TRBV9
TGTGCCAGCAGCGTAGATCTGGGTATGCCCTACGAGCAGTACTTC
CASSVDLGMPYEQYF
>TRBD2|once|TRBJ2-7|TRBV7-9
TGTGCCAGCAGCCAGGGACCGGGGGGTGATGACGAGCAGTACTTC
CASSQGPGGDDEQYF
>TRBD1|NA|TRBJ2-1|TRBV27
TGTGCCAGCAGTCCCCAGGGGGCAAGCTACAATGAGCAGTTCTTC
CASSPQGASYNEQFF
>TRBD2|NA|TRBJ2-1|TRBV4-1
TGCGCCAGCAGCACTAGCGGGAGGGCCAACAATGAGCAGTTCTTC
CASSTSGRANNEQFF
>NA|NA|TRBJ2-2|TRBV7-3
TGTGCCAGCAGAACTTTAGGGGCCGGGGAGCTGTTTTTT
CASRTLGAGELFF
>NA|NA|TRBJ1-4|TRBV28
TGTGCCAGCAGTTTCCACCAGTCCTCACGGACTAATGAAAAACTGTTTTTT
CASSFHQSSRTNEKLFF
>NA|NA|TRBJ2-2|TRBV27
TGTGCCAGCAGTGTGCGGGACACCGGGGAGCTGTTTTTT
CASSVRDTGELFF
>NA|NA|TRBJ1-2|TRBV4-3
TGCGCCAGCAGCCAGGAAAGACAGGATTATGGCTACACCTTC
CASSQERQDYGYTF
>TRBD2|NA|TRBJ2-1|TRBV27
TGTGCCAGCAGTCACCAGGGACTAGTAAAAAACAATGAGCAGTTCTTC
CASSHQGLVKNNEQFF
>NA|NA|TRBJ2-3|TRBV7-9
TGTGCCAGCAGCTTAGCCGAAGGTACGCAGTATTTT
CASSLAEGTQYF
>NA|once|TRBJ1-2|TRBV10-2
TGCGCCAGCAGTGAGTGGGACGTTGGCTATGGCTACACCTTC
CASSEWDVGYGYTF
>NA|NA|TRBJ2-1|TRBV29-1
TGCAGCGTTGAAGGTACAGGGAAAGCCTACAATGAGCAGTTCTTC
CSVEGTGKAYNEQFF
>TRBD1|NA|TRBJ2-1|TRBV5-4
TGTGCCAGCAGCCACCCGATTAGACAGGGAATCGGAAGTGAGCAGTTCTTC
CASSHPIRQGIGSEQFF
>TRBD1|NA|TRBJ1-4|TRBV5-1
TGCGCCAGCAGCGACAGGGGTCGGGGTAATGAAAAACTGTTTTTT
CASSDRGRGNEKLFF
>NA|NA|TRBJ1-1|TRBV7-9
TGTGCCAGCAGCCCCCCGAACCGGGGGCGCCCCGAGGCTTTCTTT
CASSPPNRGRPEAFF
>NA|NA|TRBJ2-1|TRBV7-9
TGTGCCAGCAGCTCCGGACAGATCTCCTACAATGAGCAGTTCTTC
CASSSGQISYNEQFF
>TRBD2|NA|TRBJ2-7|TRBV7-9
TGTGCCAGCAGCTTACCGGGACTAGCCCTCTACGAGCAGTACTTC
CASSLPGLALYEQYF
>NA|NA|TRBJ2-1|TRBV2
TGTGCCAGCAGCTACACTAGGGGGAGCTCCTACAATGAGCAGTTCTTC
CASSYTRGSSYNEQFF
>TRBD2|once|TRBJ2-1|TRBV5-4
TGTGCCAGCAGCTCCGGGACTAGCGGGCCTTCCTACAATGAGCAGTTCTTC
CASSSGTSGPSYNEQFF
>NA|NA|TRBJ1-3|TRBV4-2
TGTGCCAGCAGCCCACATGCGAGCTCTGGAAACACCATATATTTT
CASSPHASSGNTIYF
>NA|NA|TRBJ2-1|TRBV28
TGTGCCAGCAACCTCCGGTTGGACGGTGAGCAGTTCTTC
CASNLRLDGEQFF
>NA|NA|TRBJ2-7|TRBV9
TGTGCCAGCAGTAGCGGAGTGAGCGGCTACGAGCAGTACTTC
CASSSGVSGYEQYF
>TRBD1|NA|TRBJ1-2|TRBV29-1
TGCAGCGACAGGACAGGGGGCAGCTATGGCTACACCTTC
CSDRTGGSYGYTF
>NA|once|TRBJ1-2|TRBV20-1
TGCAGTGCTACGGACATCTATGGCTACACCTTC
CSATDIYGYTF
>TRBD2|NA|TRBJ2-3|TRBV27
TGTGCCAGCAGTTTATCGTCGGCCGGCCCGACTAGCGGGAGCACAGATACGCAGTATTTT
CASSLSSAGPTSGSTDTQYF
>NA|NA|TRBJ2-1|TRBV25-1
TGTGCCAGCAGTGAGGGAGTAGATGAGCAGTTCTTC
CASSEGVDEQFF
>NA|NA|TRBJ2-7|TRBV12-2
TGTGCAAGTCGCTTAGTCGGACTAGCGGGAGGTAAATACGAGCAGTACTTC
CASRLVGLAGGKYEQYF
>NA|NA|TRBJ1-1|TRBV7-9
TGTGCCAGCAGCCCCGGCCCAGGGGCCCAAAACACTGAAGCTTTCTTT
CASSPGPGAQNTEAFF
>NA|NA|TRBJ2-6|TRBV4-3
TGCGCCAGCAGCCCTACGGCCTACTCTGGGGCCAACGTCCTGACTTTC
CASSPTAYSGANVLTF
>TRBD1|NA|TRBJ1-4|TRBV27
TGTGCCAGCAGTTTAATTCCGGGACAGAGCTATGAAAAACTGTTTTTT
CASSLIPGQSYEKLFF
>TRBD1|NA|TRBJ2-3|TRBV5-1
TGCGCCAGCAGCTTGGAGGTTGCTAGGACAGGGACCCCAGATACGCAGTATTTT
CASSLEVARTGTPDTQYF
>TRBD1|NA|TRBJ1-5|TRBV4-3
TGCGCCAGCAGCCAAGGACAGGGACAGAGTCAGCCCCAGCATTTT
CASSQGQGQSQPQHF
>TRBD1|NA|TRBJ1-5|TRBV19
TGTGCCAGCAAACATACAGGGGCCACCAATCAGCCCCAGCATTTT
CASKHTGATNQPQHF
>TRBD2|NA|TRBJ2-7|TRBV2
TGTGCCAGCAGGAACCGATGGGGGGGTGTGGAGCAGTACTTC
CASRNRWGGVEQYF
>NA|NA|TRBJ2-2|TRBV7-6
TGTGCCAGCTCCCCGGAGTGGAGGGCCGGGGAGCTGTTTTTT
CASSPEWRAGELFF
>NA|NA|TRBJ2-7|TRBV6-1
TGTGCCAGCAGTGATGGTCCCCCCCTTAGCTCCTACGAGCAGTACTTC
CASSDGPPLSSYEQYF
>TRBD2|NA|TRBJ2-3|TRBV4-3
TGCGCCAGCAGCCAAGTAAGCGGGAGGTCCGATACGCAGTATTTT
CASSQVSGRSDTQYF
>NA|NA|TRBJ2-2|TRBV6-5
TGTGCCAGCAGTACAGGGAGAACCACCGGGGAGCTGTTTTTT
CASSTGRTTGELFF
>NA|NA|TRBJ2-2|TRBV27
TGTGCCAGCAGTTTTCGGGACAACACCGGGGAGCTGTTTTTT
CASSFRDNTGELFF
>TRBD1|NA|TRBJ2-1|TRBV6-6
TGTGCCAGCAGTTGGACAGGAGGAAGGGACAATGAGCAGTTCTTC
CASSWTGGRDNEQFF
>NA|NA|TRBJ2-1|TRBV4-1
TGCGCCAGCAGCCAAGGAGGGAGGGACATCAATGAGCAGTTCTTC
CASSQGGRDINEQFF
>NA|NA|TRBJ1-1|TRBV29-1
TGCAGTGGGAGGTACGGGAACACTGAAGCTTTCTTT
CSGRYGNTEAFF
>NA|NA|TRBJ1-1|TRBV4-1
TGCGCCAGCAGCCAAGGCAGGGGATTAACTGAAGCTTTCTTT
CASSQGRGLTEAFF
>NA|NA|TRBJ1-2|TRBV5-1
TGCGCCAGCAGCTGGACCTCCGGGGTGATAGACTATGGCTACACCTTC
CASSWTSGVIDYGYTF
>TRBD2|NA|TRBJ2-1|TRBV10-2
TGCGCCAGCAGTGATGCGGGAGATAGGTATGAGCAGTTCTTC
CASSDAGDRYEQFF